One sample yielded the 29 T cell receptor beta chains listed below, sequenced in a study of technical replicates of blood from a few donors. Produced via immunoSEQ multiplex PCR; TCRdb's table is partial and in-frame only. The repertoire holds about 81,000 clones, 96% seen once, with nearly 0.2% in the top ten. The sample was T cells isolated from PBMCs. Every receptor here comes from a human donor in good health.

The V call is TRBV27, the J call TRBJ2-3; 11 positions agree with TRBD2. The CDR3 is 14 residues long. Germline V CDR1 and CDR2: MNHEY, SMNVEV (reference sequence). J gave up 5 bases and V 4 bases, and 2 bases lay outside the gene matches. The DNA for the CDR3 is TGTGCCAGCAGTTCCGGGACTAGCGGAGATACGCAGTATTTT. Residues: CASSSGTSGDTQYF.

This chain links TRBV5-4 with TRBJ2-7, with D maybe TRBD1 (6 bases). The CDR3 contains 15 residues. V was trimmed by 5 bases and J by 4 bases, leaving 19 bases between them. Per the germline V gene, CDR1 is SGHNT and CDR2 is YYREEE (reference sequence). The CDR3 DNA reads as TGTGCCAGCAGTCCACCCGGGACACCTATATACGAGCAGTACTTC. Amino acid sequence: CASSPPGTPIYEQYF.

The V and J genes are TRBV5-1 and TRBJ1-1; weak D call: TRBD1 (6 bases). Trimming removed 0 bases from V and 3 bases from J, with 9 bases in between. Germline CDR1 SGHRS, CDR2 YFSETQ. CDR3 size: 14 residues. The CDR3 DNA follows: TGCGCCAGCAGCTTGGGAGGGGGACACACTGAAGCTTTCTTT. Translating gives CASSLGGGHTEAFF.

This chain links TRBV5-1 with TRBJ1-1, with D possibly TRBD1 on 6 matching bases. This CDR3 has 14 residues. Between the trimmed V and J ends, which lost 5 bases and 3 bases, there was a span of 14 bases. CDR1 is SGHRS and CDR2 is YFSETQ in the germline V gene. The CDR3 coding sequence is TGCGCCAGCAGGGCAGGGGCGGGGGACACTGAAGCTTTCTTT. Residues: CASRAGAGDTEAFF.

In nucleotides, the CDR3 is TGCGCCAGCAGCCACTTTGGACTAGTCGGTGAGCAGTTCTTC. Its protein product is CASSHFGLVGEQFF. This chain connects TRBV4-1 to TRBJ2-1, with 7 bases aligning to TRBD2. Germline trimming cut 3 bases from V and 9 bases from J; bases unmatched to any gene: 8. The CDR3 spans 14 residues. Germline CDR1 is MGHRA and CDR2 is YSYEKL.

This chain joins TRBV4-1 and TRBJ1-5, with 9 bases lining up with TRBD1. Germline V gives CDR1 MGHRA, CDR2 YSYEKL. Germline trimming cut 1 base from V and 3 bases from J; bases unmatched to any gene: 10. The CDR3 is made up of 18 amino acids. The CDR3 DNA reads TGCGCCAGCAGCCAAGTCCTTACCGGGACAGGGCACAATCAGCCCCAGCATTTT. Protein: CASSQVLTGTGHNQPQHF.

The rearrangement uses TRBV11-3 and TRBJ1-4; the D gene is possibly TRBD1 (5 bases). CDR1 is SGHNT, CDR2 YENEEA, per germline. The V and J ends lost 4 bases and 8 bases respectively, with 5 bases between them. The length of the CDR3 is 11 residues. CDR3 sequence (DNA): TGTGCCAGCAGCTCAGGGGAAAAACTGTTTTTT. Translation gives CASSSGEKLFF.

The V call is TRBV6-1, the J call TRBJ1-2; D unclear. V lost 0 bases, J lost 6 bases, and 23 bases lay in between. Germline V gene data show CDR1 as MNHNS and CDR2 as SASEGT. The CDR3 consists of 18 residues. The CDR3 DNA follows: TGTGCCAGCAGTGAAGCGGCAGCGTTCCTGTGGGTCTCTGATGGCTACACCTTC. Protein product: CASSEAAAFLWVSDGYTF.

This chain uses TRBV6-6 with TRBJ1-2; TRBD1 is a possible D gene (5 bases). Trimming cost V 6 bases and J 6 bases, with 17 bases left between them. The V gene's germline CDR1 is MNHNY and CDR2 SVGAGI (reference sequence). The length of the CDR3 is 14 residues. Here the CDR3 reads CASSFDDSGNGYTF. The CDR3 region has the DNA TGTGCCAGCAGCTTCGACGACAGTGGCAATGGCTACACCTTC.

The chain carries TRBV7-9 and TRBJ2-3; possible D gene TRBD2, 6 bases. CDR3 size: 15 residues. Germline CDR1 and CDR2: SEHNR and FQNEAQ (reference sequence). Trimming cost V 6 bases and J 2 bases, with 15 bases left between them. CDR3 nucleotide sequence: TGTGCCAGCAGTGACATTGGGGGGTACACAGATACGCAGTATTTT. Translating gives CASSDIGGYTDTQYF.

The chain links TRBV2 to TRBJ2-3, with a weak D call TRBD1 (6 bases). The V gene's germline CDR1 is SNHLY and CDR2 FYNNEI. The CDR3 covers 13 residues. Trimming took off 8 bases at V and 6 bases at J, with 15 bases between the two ends. CDR3 amino acids: CASDSGGVDTQYF. CDR3 in DNA: TGTGCCAGCGACTCTGGGGGCGTGGATACGCAGTATTTT.

V is TRBV5-1 and J is TRBJ2-3; 7 positions agree with TRBD2. Germline CDR1 SGHRS, CDR2 YFSETQ. The V and J ends lost 4 bases and 4 bases, in that order; junction bases with no gene match: 3. The CDR3 is 13 residues long. Written as DNA, the CDR3 is TGCGCCAGCAGCGGCGGGAGATCAGATACGCAGTATTTT. It is translated as CASSGGRSDTQYF.

This clone was recorded once. The chain employs TRBV7-2 and TRBJ2-5; D possibly corresponds to TRBD2 (6 bases). CDR3 size: 14 residues. The germline gives CDR1 SGHTA, CDR2 FQGNSA. V gave up 5 bases and J gave up 4 bases, with 14 bases separating them. DNA for the CDR3: TGTGCCAGCAGCCACGGATGGGGAGGAGAGACCCAGTACTTC. Its protein product is CASSHGWGGETQYF.

The V gene is TRBV9, the J gene TRBJ2-1; D ambiguous. Trimming removed 1 base at V and 6 bases at J, with 8 bases between. Germline V gives CDR1 SGDLS, CDR2 YYNGEE. This CDR3 comprises 13 residues. CDR3 DNA: TGTGCCAGCAGCGTATTCCTCTCCAATGAGCAGTTCTTC. Translating gives CASSVFLSNEQFF.

V usage is TRBV29-1 and J usage is TRBJ2-1; 9 nucleotides line up with TRBD2. Losses at the gene ends were 5 bases for V and 3 bases for J; bases not matched to a gene: 5. Germline V gives CDR1 SQVTM, CDR2 ANQGSEA. This CDR3 is 14 amino acids long. The CDR3 is CSVLSGRNYNEQFF. The CDR3 DNA sequence: TGCAGCGTTCTTAGCGGGAGAAACTACAATGAGCAGTTCTTC.

The chain has TRBV27 and TRBJ2-7, with D tentatively TRBD2 (5 bases). The CDR3 contains 13 residues. V lost 4 bases to trimming and J lost 5 bases, with 12 bases between them. Germline lookup yields CDR1 MNHEY and CDR2 SMNVEV (reference sequence). CDR3 nucleotides: TGTGCCAGCAGTTCATGGGAGATTGACGAGCAGTACTTC. Translation: CASSSWEIDEQYF.

The genes are TRBV5-1 and TRBJ2-1; maybe TRBD1 (6 bases). The CDR3 extends over 15 amino acids. Trimming left V 3 bases short and J 4 bases short, with 14 bases between. Germline V gene sequence: CDR1 SGHRS, CDR2 YFSETQ. The CDR3 nucleotides read TGCGCCAGCAGCTCGGAAACAGGACAGTACAATGAGCAGTTCTTC. Its protein product is CASSSETGQYNEQFF.

The V call is TRBV10-3, the J call TRBJ1-2; D is ambiguous. Germline loops: CDR1 ENHRY, CDR2 SYGVKD. The CDR3 is 16 residues long. Trimming cost V 10 bases and J 6 bases, with 27 bases left between them. The CDR3 DNA reads as TGTGCCACCACTATAGCCGAGAGAGCCGATAGAAATGGCTACACCTTC. Protein product: CATTIAERADRNGYTF.

The V and J genes are TRBV4-1 and TRBJ2-7; D might be TRBD2 (6 bases). The CDR3 contains 16 residues. Germline CDR1 and CDR2: MGHRA and YSYEKL. V lost 1 base and J 0 bases, leaving 13 bases between the germline ends. The CDR3 nucleotides read TGCGCCAGCAGCCAAGGGGCAGGGACTCCCTCCTACGAGCAGTACTTC. This encodes CASSQGAGTPSYEQYF.

The V call is TRBV2, the J call TRBJ2-7, with a tentative D call TRBD1 (6 bases). Trimming left V 0 bases short and J 7 bases short, with 19 bases between. Germline V gene sequence: CDR1 SNHLY, CDR2 FYNNEI. The CDR3 runs to 16 residues. CDR3 residues: CASSEAKTGALREQYF. The CDR3 nucleotides read TGTGCCAGCAGTGAAGCAAAGACAGGAGCCCTCCGAGAGCAGTACTTC.

The chain recombines TRBV29-1 with TRBJ2-7; D not resolved. The CDR3 sequence is 14 residues long. Between the trimmed V and J ends, which lost 5 bases and 0 bases, there was a span of 14 bases. Germline assignment: CDR1 SQVTM and CDR2 ANQGSEA. The CDR3 is CSVRQVESSYEQYF. For the CDR3, the DNA is TGCAGCGTTCGGCAGGTTGAAAGCTCCTACGAGCAGTACTTC.

For the CDR3, the DNA is TGTGCCAGCAGCTACTCCGGTAATGAAGCTTTCTTT. This codes for CASSYSGNEAFF. The J gene is TRBJ1-1, the V gene TRBV7-9; unclear D gene. This CDR3 spans 12 amino acids. Germline values: CDR1 SEHNR, CDR2 FQNEAQ (reference sequence). V was clipped by 4 bases and J by 7 bases, with 10 bases between them.

V and J are TRBV6-6 and TRBJ1-2, with 9 bases that match TRBD1. This CDR3 region has 15 residues. V lost 7 bases and J lost 2; bases outside the gene matches: 8. Germline CDR1 is MNHNY and CDR2 is SVGAGI (reference sequence). The CDR3 nucleotides read TGTGCCAGCACCCCTAGACAGGGGGTAAACTATGGCTACACCTTC. Its protein product is CASTPRQGVNYGYTF.

The chain carries TRBV5-5 and TRBJ1-2; D unresolved. Between the trimmed V and J ends, which lost 0 bases and 0 bases, there was a span of 15 bases. This CDR3 has 17 amino acids. Looked up from germline, CDR1 is SGHKS and CDR2 is YYEKEE (reference sequence). DNA of the CDR3: TGTGCCAGCAGCTTGGGGCTTCAGGCTCGAGCTAACTATGGCTACACCTTC. Translated: CASSLGLQARANYGYTF. The full variable domain, with the rest looked up from reference TRBV5-5 and TRBJ1-2, is DAGVTQSPTHLIKTRGQQVTLRCSPISGHKSVSWYQQVLGQGPQFIFQYYEKEERGRGNFPDRFSARQFPNYSSELNVNALLLGDSALYLCASSLGLQARANYGYTFGSGTRLTVV.

The V gene is TRBV7-9, the J gene TRBJ1-4; 9 bases map to TRBD1. Germline CDR1 and CDR2: SEHNR and FQNEAQ (reference sequence). The CDR3 length is 17 residues. V lost 5 bases and J lost 0; bases outside the gene matches: 7. CDR3: CASSKGQGITTNEKLFF. DNA of the CDR3: TGTGCCAGCAGCAAGGGACAGGGAATTACAACTAATGAAAAACTGTTTTTT.

The rearrangement links TRBV5-1 to TRBJ2-7; 8 bases line up with TRBD2. The CDR3 is 15 amino acids. Trimming removed 0 bases from V and 3 bases from J; junction bases left unmatched: 5. Germline V CDR1 and CDR2: SGHRS, YFSETQ. The CDR3 region is CASSLVSSGYYEQYF. The CDR3 DNA follows: TGCGCCAGCAGCTTGGTGTCTAGCGGGTACTACGAGCAGTACTTC. Full variable domain (rest looked up from reference TRBV5-1 and TRBJ2-7): KAGVTQTPRYLIKTRGQQVTLSCSPISGHRSVSWYQQTPGQGLQFLFEYFSETQRNKGNFPGRFSGRQFSNSRSEMNVSTLELGDSALYLCASSLVSSGYYEQYFGPGTRLTVT.

The genes are TRBV11-3 and TRBJ2-3, with D possibly matching TRBD2 (6 bases). This CDR3 contains 15 residues. Germline V gives CDR1 SGHNT, CDR2 YENEEA. V was trimmed by 5 bases and J by 4 bases, leaving 16 bases between them. The CDR3 protein is CASSPMGSGADTQYF. The CDR3 DNA sequence: TGTGCCAGCAGCCCTATGGGTAGCGGAGCAGATACGCAGTATTTT.

This sequence joins TRBV7-9 and TRBJ2-3; D not certain. V was clipped by 5 bases and J by 0 bases, with 6 bases between them. Germline V gene data show CDR1 as SEHNR and CDR2 as FQNEAQ (reference sequence). This CDR3 has 13 amino acids. The CDR3 protein is CASSGDSTDTQYF. The CDR3 DNA is TGTGCCAGCAGCGGAGATAGCACAGATACGCAGTATTTT.

This chain links TRBV9 with TRBJ2-2; the match to TRBD1 covers 7 bases. The CDR3 runs 16 residues. CDR1 and CDR2 from the germline V gene are SGDLS and YYNGEE. V dropped 4 bases and J dropped 0; count of bases not matched to a gene: 6. The CDR3 reads CASSWVRGTNTGELFF. The CDR3 DNA reads TGTGCCAGCAGCTGGGTCAGGGGGACGAACACCGGGGAGCTGTTTTTT.